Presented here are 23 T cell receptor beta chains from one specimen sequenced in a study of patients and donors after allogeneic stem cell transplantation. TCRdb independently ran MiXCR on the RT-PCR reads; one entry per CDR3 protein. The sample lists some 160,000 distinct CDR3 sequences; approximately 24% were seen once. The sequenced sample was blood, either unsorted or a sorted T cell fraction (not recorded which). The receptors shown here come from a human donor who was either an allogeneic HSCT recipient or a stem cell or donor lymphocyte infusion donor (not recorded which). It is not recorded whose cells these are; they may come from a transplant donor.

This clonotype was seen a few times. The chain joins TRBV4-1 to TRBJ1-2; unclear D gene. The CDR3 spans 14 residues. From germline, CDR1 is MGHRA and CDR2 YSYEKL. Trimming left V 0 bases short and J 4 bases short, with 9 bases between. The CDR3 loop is CASSQDPSVYGYTF. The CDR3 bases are TGCGCCAGCAGCCAAGATCCATCCGTCTATGGCTACACCTTC.

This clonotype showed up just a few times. The CDR3 sequence is CASSHSGKTNYGYTF. Here the CDR3 DNA reads TGTGCCAGCAGTCATTCGGGCAAGACTAACTATGGCTACACCTTC. The chain carries TRBV12-3 or TRBV12-4 and TRBJ1-2; D unclear. V dropped 5 bases and J dropped 0 bases, with 13 bases sitting between them. This CDR3 is 15 amino acids long.

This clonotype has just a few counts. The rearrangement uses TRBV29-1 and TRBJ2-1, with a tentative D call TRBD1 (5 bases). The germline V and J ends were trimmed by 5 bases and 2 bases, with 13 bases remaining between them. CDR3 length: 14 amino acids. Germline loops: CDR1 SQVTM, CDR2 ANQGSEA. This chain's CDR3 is CSVRAGIPYNEQFF. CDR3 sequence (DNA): TGCAGCGTTAGGGCAGGGATTCCCTACAATGAGCAGTTCTTC.

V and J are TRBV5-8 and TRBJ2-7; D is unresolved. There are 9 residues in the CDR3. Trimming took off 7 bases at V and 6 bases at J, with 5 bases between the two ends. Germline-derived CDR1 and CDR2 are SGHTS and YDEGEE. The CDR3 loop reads CASQAEQYF. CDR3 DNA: TGTGCCAGCCAAGCCGAGCAGTACTTC.

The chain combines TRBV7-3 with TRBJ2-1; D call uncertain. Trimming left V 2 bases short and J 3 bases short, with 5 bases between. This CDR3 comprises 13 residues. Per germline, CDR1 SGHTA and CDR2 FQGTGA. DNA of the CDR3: TGTGCCAGCAGCTTATTTCGCTACAATGAGCAGTTCTTC. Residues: CASSLFRYNEQFF.

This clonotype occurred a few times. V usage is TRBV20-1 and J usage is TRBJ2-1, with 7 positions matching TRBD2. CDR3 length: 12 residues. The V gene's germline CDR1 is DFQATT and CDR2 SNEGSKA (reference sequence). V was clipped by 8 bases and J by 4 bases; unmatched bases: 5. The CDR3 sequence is CSTREGYNEQFF. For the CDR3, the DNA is TGCAGTACGAGGGAGGGGTACAATGAGCAGTTCTTC.

The CDR3 nucleotides are TGCAGTGCTAGAGATCAGGGTTCAGGGGGCACAGATACGCAGTATTTT. Translation gives CSARDQGSGGTDTQYF. The chain joins TRBV20-1 to TRBJ2-3, with TRBD1 as a possible D gene (6 bases). Deletions cut 0 bases from V and 1 base from J, with 14 bases between. CDR3 length equals 16 residues. Per the germline V gene, CDR1 is DFQATT and CDR2 is SNEGSKA (reference sequence).

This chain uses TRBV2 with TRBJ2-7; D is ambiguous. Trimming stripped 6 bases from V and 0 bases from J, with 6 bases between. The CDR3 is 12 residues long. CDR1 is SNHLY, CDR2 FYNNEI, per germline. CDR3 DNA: TGTGCCAGCAGAGGCAGCTCCTACGAGCAGTACTTC. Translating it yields CASRGSSYEQYF.

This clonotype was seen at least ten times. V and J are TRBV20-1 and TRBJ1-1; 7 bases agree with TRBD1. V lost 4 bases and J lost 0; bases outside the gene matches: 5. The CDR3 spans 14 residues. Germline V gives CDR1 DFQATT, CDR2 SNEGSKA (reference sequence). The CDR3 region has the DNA TGCAGTGCTATGACCGGGACAGTGAACACTGAAGCTTTCTTT. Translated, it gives CSAMTGTVNTEAFF.

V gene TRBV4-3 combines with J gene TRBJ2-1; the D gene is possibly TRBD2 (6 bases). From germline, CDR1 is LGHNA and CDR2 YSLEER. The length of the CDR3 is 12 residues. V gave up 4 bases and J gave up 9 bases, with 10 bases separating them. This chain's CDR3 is CASSLGTREQFF. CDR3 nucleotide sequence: TGCGCCAGCAGCCTCGGGACTCGTGAGCAGTTCTTC.

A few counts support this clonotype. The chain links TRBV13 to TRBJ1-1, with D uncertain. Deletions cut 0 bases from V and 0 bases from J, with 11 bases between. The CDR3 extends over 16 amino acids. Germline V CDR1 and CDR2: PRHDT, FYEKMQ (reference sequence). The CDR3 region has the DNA TGTGCCAGCAGCTTAGGGTCCTTCGAAATGAACACTGAAGCTTTCTTT. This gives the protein CASSLGSFEMNTEAFF.

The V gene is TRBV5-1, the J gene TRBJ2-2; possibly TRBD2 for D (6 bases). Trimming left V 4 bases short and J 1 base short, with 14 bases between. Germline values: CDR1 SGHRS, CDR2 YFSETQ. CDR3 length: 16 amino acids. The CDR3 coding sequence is TGCGCCAGCAGCGAGCTGGCGGGAAGGAACACCGGGGAGCTGTTTTTT. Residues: CASSELAGRNTGELFF.

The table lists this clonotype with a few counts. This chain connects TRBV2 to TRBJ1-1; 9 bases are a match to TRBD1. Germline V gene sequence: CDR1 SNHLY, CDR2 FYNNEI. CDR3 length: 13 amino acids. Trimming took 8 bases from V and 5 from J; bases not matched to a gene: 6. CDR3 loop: CASGTGGLTEAFF. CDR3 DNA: TGTGCCAGCGGAACAGGGGGCCTGACTGAAGCTTTCTTT.

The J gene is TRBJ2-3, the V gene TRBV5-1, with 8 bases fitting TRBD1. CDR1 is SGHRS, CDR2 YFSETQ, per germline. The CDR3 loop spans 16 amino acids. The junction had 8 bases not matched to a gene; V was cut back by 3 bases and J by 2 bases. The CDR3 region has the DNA TGCGCCAGCAGCTCTGACAGGGGTCGAGACACAGATACGCAGTATTTT. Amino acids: CASSSDRGRDTDTQYF.

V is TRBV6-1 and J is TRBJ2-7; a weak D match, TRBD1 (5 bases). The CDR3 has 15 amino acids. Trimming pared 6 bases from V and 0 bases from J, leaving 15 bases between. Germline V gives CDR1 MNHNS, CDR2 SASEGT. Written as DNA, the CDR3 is TGTGCCAGCAGCAAGGGGCCGAGTAGCTCCTACGAGCAGTACTTC. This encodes CASSKGPSSSYEQYF.

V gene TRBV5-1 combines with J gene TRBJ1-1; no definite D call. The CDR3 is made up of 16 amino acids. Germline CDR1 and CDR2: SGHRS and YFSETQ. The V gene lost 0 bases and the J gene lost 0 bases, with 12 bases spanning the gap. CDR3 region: CASSLAAGPLNTEAFF. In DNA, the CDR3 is TGCGCCAGCAGCTTGGCCGCAGGACCGTTGAACACTGAAGCTTTCTTT.

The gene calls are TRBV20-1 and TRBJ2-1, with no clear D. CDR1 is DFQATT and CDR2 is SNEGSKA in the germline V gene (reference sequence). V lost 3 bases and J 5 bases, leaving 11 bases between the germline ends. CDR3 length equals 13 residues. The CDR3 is CSASGLTDNEQFF. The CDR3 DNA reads TGCAGTGCTAGTGGGCTTACCGACAATGAGCAGTTCTTC.

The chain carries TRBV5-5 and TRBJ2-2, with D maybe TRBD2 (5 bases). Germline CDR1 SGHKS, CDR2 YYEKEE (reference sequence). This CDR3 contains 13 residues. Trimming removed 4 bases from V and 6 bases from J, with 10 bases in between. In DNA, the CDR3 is TGTGCCAGCAGCCTGAAGGAGGCCGGGGAGCTGTTTTTT. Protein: CASSLKEAGELFF.

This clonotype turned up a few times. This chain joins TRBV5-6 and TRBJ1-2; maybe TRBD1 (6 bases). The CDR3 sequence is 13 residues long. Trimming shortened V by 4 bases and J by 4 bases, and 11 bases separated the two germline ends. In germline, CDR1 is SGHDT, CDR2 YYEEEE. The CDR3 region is CASSAQGVYGYTF. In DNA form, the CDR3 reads TGTGCCAGCAGCGCACAGGGAGTCTATGGCTACACCTTC.

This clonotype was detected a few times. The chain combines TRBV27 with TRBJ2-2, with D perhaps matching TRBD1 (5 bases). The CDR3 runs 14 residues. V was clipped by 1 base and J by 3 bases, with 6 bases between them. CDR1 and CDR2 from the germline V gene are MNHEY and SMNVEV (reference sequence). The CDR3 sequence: CASSLLGDTGELFF. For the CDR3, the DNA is TGTGCCAGCAGTTTATTAGGGGACACCGGGGAGCTGTTTTTT.

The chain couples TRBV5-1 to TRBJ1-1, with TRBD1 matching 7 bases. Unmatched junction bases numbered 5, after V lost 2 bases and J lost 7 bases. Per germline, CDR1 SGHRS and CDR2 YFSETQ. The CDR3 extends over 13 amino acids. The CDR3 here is CASSFQGQLEAFF. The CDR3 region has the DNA TGCGCCAGCAGCTTCCAGGGACAGCTTGAAGCTTTCTTT.

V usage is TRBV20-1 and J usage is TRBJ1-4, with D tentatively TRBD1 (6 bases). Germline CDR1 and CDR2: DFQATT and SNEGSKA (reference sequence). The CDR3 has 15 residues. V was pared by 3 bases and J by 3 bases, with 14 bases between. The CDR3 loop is CSARDIQGSNEKLFF. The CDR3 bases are TGCAGTGCTAGGGATATACAGGGATCTAATGAAAAACTGTTTTTT.

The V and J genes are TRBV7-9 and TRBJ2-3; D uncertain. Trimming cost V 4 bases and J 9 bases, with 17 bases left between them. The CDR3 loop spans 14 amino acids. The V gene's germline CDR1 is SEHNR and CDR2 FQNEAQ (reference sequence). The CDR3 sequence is CASSSPALGRTQYF. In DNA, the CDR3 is TGTGCCAGCAGCTCCCCAGCCCTCGGGCGGACGCAGTATTTT.